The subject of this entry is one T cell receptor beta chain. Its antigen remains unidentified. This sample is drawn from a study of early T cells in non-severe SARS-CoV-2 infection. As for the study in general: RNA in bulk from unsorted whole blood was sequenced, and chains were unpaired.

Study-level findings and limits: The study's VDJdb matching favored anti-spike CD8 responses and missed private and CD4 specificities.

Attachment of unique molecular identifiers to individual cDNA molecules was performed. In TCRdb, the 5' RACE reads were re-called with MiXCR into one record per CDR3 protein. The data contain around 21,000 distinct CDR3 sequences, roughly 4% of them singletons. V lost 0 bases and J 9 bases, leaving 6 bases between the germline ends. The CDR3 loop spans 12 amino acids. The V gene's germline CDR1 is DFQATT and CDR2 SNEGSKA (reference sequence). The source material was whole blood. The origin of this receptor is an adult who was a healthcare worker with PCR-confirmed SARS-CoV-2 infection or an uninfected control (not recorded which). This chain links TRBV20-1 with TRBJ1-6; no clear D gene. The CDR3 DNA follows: TGCAGTGCTAGAGACCCCCCTTCACCCCTCCACTTT. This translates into CSARDPPSPLHF.